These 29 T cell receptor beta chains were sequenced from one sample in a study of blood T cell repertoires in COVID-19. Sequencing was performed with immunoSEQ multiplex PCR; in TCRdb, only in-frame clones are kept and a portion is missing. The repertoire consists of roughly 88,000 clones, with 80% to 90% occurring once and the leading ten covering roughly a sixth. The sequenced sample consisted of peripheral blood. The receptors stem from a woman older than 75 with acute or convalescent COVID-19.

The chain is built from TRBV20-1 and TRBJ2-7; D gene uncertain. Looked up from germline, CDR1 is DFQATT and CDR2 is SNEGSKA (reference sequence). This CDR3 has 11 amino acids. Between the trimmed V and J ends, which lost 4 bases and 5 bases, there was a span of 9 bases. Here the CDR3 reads CSAKFSHEQYF. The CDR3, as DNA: TGCAGTGCTAAGTTTAGCCACGAGCAGTACTTC.

CDR3 residues: CASSYLLEKFF. CDR3 bases: TGTGCCAGCAGTTACCTTCTAGAGAAGTTCTTC. The chain employs TRBV6-2 or TRBV6-3 and TRBJ2-1, with D uncertain. The V end lost 2 bases, the J end lost 14 bases, and 10 bases lay between the germline ends. Germline CDR1 reads MNHEY; CDR2 reads SVGEGT. The CDR3 length is 11 residues.

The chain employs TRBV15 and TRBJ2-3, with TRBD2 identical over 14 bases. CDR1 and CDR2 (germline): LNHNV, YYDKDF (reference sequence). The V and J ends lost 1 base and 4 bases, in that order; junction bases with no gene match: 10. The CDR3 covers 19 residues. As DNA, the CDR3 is TGTGCCACCAGCAGAGGCGGGACTAGCGGGGGAGCAGGGGCAGATACGCAGTATTTT. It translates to CATSRGGTSGGAGADTQYF.

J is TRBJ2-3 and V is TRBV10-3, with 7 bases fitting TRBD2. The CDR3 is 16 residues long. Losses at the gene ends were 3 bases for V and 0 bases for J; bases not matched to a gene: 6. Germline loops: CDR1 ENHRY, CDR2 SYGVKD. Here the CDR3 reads CAISEGLDTSTDTQYF. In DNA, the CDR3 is TGTGCCATCAGTGAAGGACTAGACACTAGCACAGATACGCAGTATTTT.

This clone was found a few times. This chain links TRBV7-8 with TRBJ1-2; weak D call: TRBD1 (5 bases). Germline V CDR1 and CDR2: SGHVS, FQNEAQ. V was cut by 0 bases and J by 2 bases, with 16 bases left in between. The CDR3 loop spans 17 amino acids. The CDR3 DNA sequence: TGTGCCAGCAGCTTAGCGCTCACAGGAGCAGCAAACTATGGCTACACCTTC. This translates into CASSLALTGAANYGYTF.

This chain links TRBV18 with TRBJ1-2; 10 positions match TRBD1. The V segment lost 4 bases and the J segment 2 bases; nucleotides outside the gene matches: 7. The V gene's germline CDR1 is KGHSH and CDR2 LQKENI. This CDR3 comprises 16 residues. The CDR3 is CASSLQRQGANYGYTF. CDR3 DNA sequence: TGTGCCAGCTCACTCCAAAGACAGGGGGCGAACTATGGCTACACCTTC.

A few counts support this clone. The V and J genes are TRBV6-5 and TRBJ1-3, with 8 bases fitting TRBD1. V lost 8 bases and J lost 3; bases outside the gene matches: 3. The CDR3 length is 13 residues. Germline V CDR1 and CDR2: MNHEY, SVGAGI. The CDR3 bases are TGTGCCAGCGGACAGGGTAATGGAAACACCATATATTTT. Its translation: CASGQGNGNTIYF.

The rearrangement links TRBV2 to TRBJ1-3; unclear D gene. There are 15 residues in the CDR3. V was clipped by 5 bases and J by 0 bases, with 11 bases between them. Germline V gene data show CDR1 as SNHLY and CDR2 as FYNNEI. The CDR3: CASSREGISGNTIYF. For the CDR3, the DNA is TGTGCCAGCAGTCGGGAAGGAATCTCTGGAAACACCATATATTTT.

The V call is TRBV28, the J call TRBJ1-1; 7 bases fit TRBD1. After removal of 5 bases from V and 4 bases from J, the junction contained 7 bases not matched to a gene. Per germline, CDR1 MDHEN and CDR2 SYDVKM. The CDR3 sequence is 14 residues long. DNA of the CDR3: TGTGCCAGCAGTGACAGGGTTCGTACCACTGAAGCTTTCTTT. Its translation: CASSDRVRTTEAFF.

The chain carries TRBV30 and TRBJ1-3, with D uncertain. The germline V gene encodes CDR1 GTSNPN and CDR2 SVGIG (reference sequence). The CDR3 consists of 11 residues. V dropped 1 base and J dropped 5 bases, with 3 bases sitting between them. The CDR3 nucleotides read TGTGCCTGGAGTGCCAGAAACACCATATATTTT. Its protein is CAWSARNTIYF.

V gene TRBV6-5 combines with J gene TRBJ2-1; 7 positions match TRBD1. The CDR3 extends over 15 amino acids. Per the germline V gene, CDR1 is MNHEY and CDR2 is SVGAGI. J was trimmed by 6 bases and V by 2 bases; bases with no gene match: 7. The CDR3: CASSYASGTVNEQFF. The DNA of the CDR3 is TGTGCCAGCAGTTACGCGTCCGGGACAGTCAATGAGCAGTTCTTC.

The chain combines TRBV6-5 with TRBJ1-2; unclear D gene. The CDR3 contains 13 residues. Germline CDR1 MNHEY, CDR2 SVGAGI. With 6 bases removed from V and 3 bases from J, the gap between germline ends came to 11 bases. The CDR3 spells CASRGWEDYGYTF. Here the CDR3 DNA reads TGTGCCAGCAGGGGGTGGGAGGACTATGGCTACACCTTC.

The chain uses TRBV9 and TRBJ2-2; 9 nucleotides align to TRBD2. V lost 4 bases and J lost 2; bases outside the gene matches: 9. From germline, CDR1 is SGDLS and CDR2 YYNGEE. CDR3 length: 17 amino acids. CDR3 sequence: CASSPISGGVNTGELFF. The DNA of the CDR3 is TGTGCCAGCAGCCCGATTAGCGGGGGAGTCAACACCGGGGAGCTGTTTTTT.

The CDR3 DNA reads TGTGCCTGGAGTCAGGGGCCGAACACTGAAGCTTTCTTT. Translating gives CAWSQGPNTEAFF. The gene calls are TRBV30 and TRBJ1-1; D perhaps matches TRBD1 (6 bases). V lost 2 bases and J 1 base, leaving 8 bases between the germline ends. Germline V gene lookup returns CDR1 GTSNPN and CDR2 SVGIG (reference sequence). CDR3 size: 13 residues.

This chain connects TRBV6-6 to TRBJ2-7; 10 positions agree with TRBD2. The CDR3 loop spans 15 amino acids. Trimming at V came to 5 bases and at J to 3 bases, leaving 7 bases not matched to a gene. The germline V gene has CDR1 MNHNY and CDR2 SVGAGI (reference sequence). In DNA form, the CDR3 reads TGTGCCAGCAGTCCTCGACTAGCGGGTGACTACGAGCAGTACTTC. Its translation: CASSPRLAGDYEQYF.

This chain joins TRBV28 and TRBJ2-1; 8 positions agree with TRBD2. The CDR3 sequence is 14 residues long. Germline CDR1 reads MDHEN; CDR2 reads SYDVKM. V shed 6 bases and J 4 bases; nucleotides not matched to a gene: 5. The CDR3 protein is CASRTGGEYNEQFF. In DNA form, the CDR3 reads TGTGCCAGCAGGACGGGGGGGGAATACAATGAGCAGTTCTTC.

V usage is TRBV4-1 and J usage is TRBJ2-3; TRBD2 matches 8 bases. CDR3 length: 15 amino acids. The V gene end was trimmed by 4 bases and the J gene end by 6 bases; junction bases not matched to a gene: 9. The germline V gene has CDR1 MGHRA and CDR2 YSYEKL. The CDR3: CASSLRSGVPDTQYF. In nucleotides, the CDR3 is TGCGCCAGCAGCCTCCGTAGCGGGGTCCCCGATACGCAGTATTTT.

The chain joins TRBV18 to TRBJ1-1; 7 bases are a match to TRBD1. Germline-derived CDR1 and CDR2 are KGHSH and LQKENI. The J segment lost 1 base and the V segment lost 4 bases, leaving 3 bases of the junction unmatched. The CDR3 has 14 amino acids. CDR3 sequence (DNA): TGTGCCAGCTCACGACAGGGACAGAACACTGAAGCTTTCTTT. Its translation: CASSRQGQNTEAFF.

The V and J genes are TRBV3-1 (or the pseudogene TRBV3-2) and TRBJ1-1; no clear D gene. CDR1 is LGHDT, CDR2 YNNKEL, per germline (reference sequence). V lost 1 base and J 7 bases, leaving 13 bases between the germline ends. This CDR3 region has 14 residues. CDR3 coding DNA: TGTGCCAGCAGCCAAGGGGCGGCGGCGGGTGAAGCTTTCTTT. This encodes CASSQGAAAGEAFF.

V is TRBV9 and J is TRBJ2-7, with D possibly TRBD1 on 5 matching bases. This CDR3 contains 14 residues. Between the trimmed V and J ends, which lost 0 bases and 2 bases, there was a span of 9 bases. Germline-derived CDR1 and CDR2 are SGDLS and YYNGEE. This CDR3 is CASSVGAGTYEQYF. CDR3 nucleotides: TGTGCCAGCAGCGTAGGCGCAGGGACCTACGAGCAGTACTTC.

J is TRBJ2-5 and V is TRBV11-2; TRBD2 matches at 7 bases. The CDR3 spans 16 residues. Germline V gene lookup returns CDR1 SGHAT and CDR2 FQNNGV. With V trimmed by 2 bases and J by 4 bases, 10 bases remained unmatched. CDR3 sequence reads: CASSLTRLGGSETQYF. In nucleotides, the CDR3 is TGTGCCAGCAGCTTAACGCGTCTGGGGGGGTCAGAGACCCAGTACTTC.

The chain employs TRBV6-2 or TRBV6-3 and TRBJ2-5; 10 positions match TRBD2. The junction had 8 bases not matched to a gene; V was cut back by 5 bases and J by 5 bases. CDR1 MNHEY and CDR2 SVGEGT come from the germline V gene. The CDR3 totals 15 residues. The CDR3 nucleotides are TGTGCCAGCAGTCTAGCGGGGGATGTGGCGGAGACCCAGTACTTC. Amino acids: CASSLAGDVAETQYF.

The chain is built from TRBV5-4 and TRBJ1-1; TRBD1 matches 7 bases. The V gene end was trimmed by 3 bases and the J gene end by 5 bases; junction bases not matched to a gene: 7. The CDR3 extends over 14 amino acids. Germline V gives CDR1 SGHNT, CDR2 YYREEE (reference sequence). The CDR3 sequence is CASSYSQGRTEAFF. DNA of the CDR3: TGTGCCAGCAGCTACTCACAGGGGCGTACTGAAGCTTTCTTT.

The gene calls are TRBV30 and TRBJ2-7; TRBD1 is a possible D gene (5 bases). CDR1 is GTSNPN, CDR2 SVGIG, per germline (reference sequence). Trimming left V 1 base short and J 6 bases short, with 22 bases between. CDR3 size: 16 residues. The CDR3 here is CAWSGGSRVVRGEQYF. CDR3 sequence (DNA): TGTGCCTGGAGTGGGGGTTCCAGGGTGGTTAGGGGCGAGCAGTACTTC. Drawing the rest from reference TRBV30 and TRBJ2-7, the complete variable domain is SQTIHQWPATLVQPVGSPLSLECTVEGTSNPNLYWYRQAAGRGLQLLFYSVGIGQISSEVPQNLSASRPQDRQFILSSKKLLLSDSGFYLCAWSGGSRVVRGEQYFGPGTRLTVT.

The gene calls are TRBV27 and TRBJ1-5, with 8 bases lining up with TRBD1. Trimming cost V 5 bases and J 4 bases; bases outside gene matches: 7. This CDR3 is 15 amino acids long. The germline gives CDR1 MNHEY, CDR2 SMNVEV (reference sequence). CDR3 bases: TGTGCCAGCAGTCAGACAGGGGTGGGTAATCAGCCCCAGCATTTT. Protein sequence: CASSQTGVGNQPQHF.

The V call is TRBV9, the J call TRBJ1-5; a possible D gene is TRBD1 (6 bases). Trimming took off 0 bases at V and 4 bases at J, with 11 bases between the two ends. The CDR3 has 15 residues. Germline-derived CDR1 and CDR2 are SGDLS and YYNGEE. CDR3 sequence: CASSVGQEVNQPQHF. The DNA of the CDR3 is TGTGCCAGCAGCGTAGGACAGGAGGTGAATCAGCCCCAGCATTTT.

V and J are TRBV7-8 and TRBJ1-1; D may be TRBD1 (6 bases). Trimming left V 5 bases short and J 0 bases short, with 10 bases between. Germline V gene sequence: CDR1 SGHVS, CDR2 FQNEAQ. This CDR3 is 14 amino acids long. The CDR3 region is CASSVTGLNTEAFF. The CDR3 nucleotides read TGTGCCAGCAGCGTGACAGGTTTGAACACTGAAGCTTTCTTT.

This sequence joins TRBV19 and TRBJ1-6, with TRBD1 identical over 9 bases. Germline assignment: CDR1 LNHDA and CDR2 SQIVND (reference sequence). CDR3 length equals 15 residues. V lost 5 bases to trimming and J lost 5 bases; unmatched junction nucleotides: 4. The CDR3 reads CASSPRDRDNSPLHF. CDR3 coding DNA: TGTGCCAGTAGTCCCCGGGACAGGGATAATTCACCCCTCCACTTT. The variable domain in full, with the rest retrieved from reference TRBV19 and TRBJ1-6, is DGGITQSPKYLFRKEGQNVTLSCEQNLNHDAMYWYRQDPGQGLRLIYYSQIVNDFQKGDIAEGYSVSREKKESFPLTVTSAQKNPTAFYLCASSPRDRDNSPLHFGNGTRLTVT.

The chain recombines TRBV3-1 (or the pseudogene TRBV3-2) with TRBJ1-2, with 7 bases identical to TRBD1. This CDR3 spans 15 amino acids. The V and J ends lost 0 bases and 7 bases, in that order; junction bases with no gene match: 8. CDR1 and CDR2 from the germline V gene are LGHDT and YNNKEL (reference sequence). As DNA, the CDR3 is TGTGCCAGCAGCCAAGATAGCCAGGGGGTTGTTGGCTACACCTTC. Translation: CASSQDSQGVVGYTF.